This T cell receptor (beta chain) was sequenced during a study of shared clonotypes between healthy human individuals. Study results and limitations: Shared clonotypes across all four donors exceeded non-shared ones in generation probability.

Of note for this clone: The target antigen is unknown.

For each subset, genomic DNA was distributed in equal portions over several immunoSEQ plates. The method was immunoSEQ multiplex PCR; TCRdb's version includes in-frame clones alone and lacks a portion of them. The sample lists over 700,000 clones, 72% occurring once. The CDR3 covers 15 residues. The J segment lost 0 bases and the V segment lost 4 bases, leaving 4 bases of the junction unmatched. The germline gives CDR1 LNHDA, CDR2 SQIVND (reference sequence). Specimen: memory CD4+ T cells sorted from blood. Subset meaning: CD45RA-negative fraction. The sequence derives from a woman aged 30 to 39 in good health. V usage is TRBV19 and J usage is TRBJ2-7; 9 nucleotides line up with TRBD2. The CDR3 DNA follows: TGTGCCAGTAGTACGGCTAGCGGGAACTCCTACGAGCAGTACTTC. This codes for CASSTASGNSYEQYF.